This TCR beta chain stems from a study of human T cells and chemical hapten exposure. Each CDR3 protein is one row after TCRdb ran MiXCR on the 5' RACE reads. This sample has tens of thousands of distinct CDR3 sequences, with 6.5% to 8.5% found just once. Total RNA came from unfractionated whole blood. Germline CDR1 is SGHDT and CDR2 is YYEEEE. V lost 1 base, J lost 1 base, and 14 bases lay in between. The CDR3 is made up of 16 amino acids. This clonotype was counted ten times or more. The V gene is TRBV5-6, the J gene TRBJ1-1; D is undetermined. The TCR was taken from a male donor in good health. CDR3: CASSLPRNLPNTEAFF. The CDR3, as DNA: TGTGCCAGCAGCTTGCCTCGTAACCTACCGAACACTGAAGCTTTCTTT.